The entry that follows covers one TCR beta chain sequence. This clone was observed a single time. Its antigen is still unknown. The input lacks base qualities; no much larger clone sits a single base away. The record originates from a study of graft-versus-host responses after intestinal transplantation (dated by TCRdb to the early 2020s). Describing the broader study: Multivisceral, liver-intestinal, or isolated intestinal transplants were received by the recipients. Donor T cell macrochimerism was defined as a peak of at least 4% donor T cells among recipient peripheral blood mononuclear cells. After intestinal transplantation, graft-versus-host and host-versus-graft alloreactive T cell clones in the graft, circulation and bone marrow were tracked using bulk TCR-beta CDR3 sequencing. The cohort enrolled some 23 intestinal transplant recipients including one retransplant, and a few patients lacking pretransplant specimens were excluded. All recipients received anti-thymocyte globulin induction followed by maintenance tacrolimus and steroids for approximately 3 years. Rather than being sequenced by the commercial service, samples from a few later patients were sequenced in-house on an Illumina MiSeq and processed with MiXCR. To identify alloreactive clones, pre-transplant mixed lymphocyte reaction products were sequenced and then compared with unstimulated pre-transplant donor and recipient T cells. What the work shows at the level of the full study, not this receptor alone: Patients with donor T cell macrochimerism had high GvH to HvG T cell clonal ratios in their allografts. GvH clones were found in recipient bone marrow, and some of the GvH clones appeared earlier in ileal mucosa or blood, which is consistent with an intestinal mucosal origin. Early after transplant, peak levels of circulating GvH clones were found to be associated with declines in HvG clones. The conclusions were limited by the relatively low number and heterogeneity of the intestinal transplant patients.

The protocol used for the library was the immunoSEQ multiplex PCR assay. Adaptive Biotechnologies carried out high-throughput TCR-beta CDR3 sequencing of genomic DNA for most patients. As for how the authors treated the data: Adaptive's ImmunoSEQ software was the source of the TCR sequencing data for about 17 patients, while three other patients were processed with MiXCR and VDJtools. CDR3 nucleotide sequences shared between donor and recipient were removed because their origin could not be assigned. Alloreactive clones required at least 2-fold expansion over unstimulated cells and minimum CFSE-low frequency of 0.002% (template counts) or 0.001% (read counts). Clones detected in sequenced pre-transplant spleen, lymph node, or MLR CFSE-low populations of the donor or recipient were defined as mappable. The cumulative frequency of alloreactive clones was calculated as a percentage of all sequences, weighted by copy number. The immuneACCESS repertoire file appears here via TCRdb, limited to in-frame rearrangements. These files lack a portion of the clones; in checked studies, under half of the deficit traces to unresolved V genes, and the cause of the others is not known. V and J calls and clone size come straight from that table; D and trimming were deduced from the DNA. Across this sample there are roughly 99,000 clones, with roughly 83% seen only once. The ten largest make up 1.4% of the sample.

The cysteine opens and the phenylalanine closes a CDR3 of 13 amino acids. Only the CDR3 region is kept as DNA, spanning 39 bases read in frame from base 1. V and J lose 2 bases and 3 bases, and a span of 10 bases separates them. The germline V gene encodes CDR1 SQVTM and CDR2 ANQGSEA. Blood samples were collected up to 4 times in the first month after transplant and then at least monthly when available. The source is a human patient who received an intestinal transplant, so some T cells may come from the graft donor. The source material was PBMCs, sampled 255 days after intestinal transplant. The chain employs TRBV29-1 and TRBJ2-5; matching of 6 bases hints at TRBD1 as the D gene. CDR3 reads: CSVEKDSKETQYF. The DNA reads TGCAGCGTTGAAAAGGACAGTAAAGAGACCCAGTACTTC.